One and the same sample provided the 27 T cell receptor beta chains below, sequenced in a study of Ad26.COV2.S vaccination and SARS-CoV-2 variants. Here immunoSEQ multiplex PCR was the method, and the copy in TCRdb shows in-frame clones only, minus some. The top ten clones hold around 4.5% of a sample with 350,000 to 500,000 clones, roughly 91% of them seen once. The treatment: roughly 20 received Ad26.COV2.S at low or high dose, single or two shots; several received placebo; per-sample allocation not given. Sampling occurred on day 63 after the first vaccine or placebo injection. The sequences come from peripheral blood, collected in a trial of Ad26.COV2.S vaccine versus placebo. The receptors shown here come from a person aged 18 to 65 who received the Ad26.COV2.S COVID-19 vaccine or a placebo.

This sequence joins TRBV5-1 and TRBJ2-4; 10 nucleotides line up with TRBD2. Germline trimming cut 8 bases from V and 0 bases from J; bases unmatched to any gene: 11. The germline V gene has CDR1 SGHRS and CDR2 YFSETQ. The CDR3 has 17 residues. CDR3 bases: TGCGCCAGGAAACCACGGACTAGCGGAATAGCCAAAAACATTCAGTACTTC. Residues: CARKPRTSGIAKNIQYF.

The rearrangement links TRBV30 to TRBJ1-2; D is unclear. CDR3 length equals 10 residues. Trimming removed 5 bases at V and 7 bases at J, with 8 bases between. Per germline, CDR1 GTSNPN and CDR2 SVGIG (reference sequence). The CDR3 sequence: CAWGYSGYTF. CDR3 DNA: TGTGCCTGGGGGTACTCTGGCTACACCTTC.

The V call is TRBV5-6, the J call TRBJ1-1, with D perhaps matching TRBD1 (5 bases). The CDR3 totals 14 residues. Germline lookup yields CDR1 SGHDT and CDR2 YYEEEE. V lost 0 bases, J lost 5 bases, and 11 bases lay in between. CDR3 region: CASSLAGTGTEAFF. CDR3 in DNA: TGTGCCAGCAGCTTGGCAGGGACGGGAACTGAAGCTTTCTTT. Full variable domain (outside the CDR3, taken from reference TRBV5-6 and TRBJ1-1): DAGVTQSPTHLIKTRGQQVTLRCSPKSGHDTVSWYQQALGQGPQFIFQYYEEEERQRGNFPDRFSGHQFPNYSSELNVNALLLGDSALYLCASSLAGTGTEAFFGQGTRLTVV.

This clone was picked up one time. V usage is TRBV2 and J usage is TRBJ1-1; 8 bases map to TRBD1. Germline values: CDR1 SNHLY, CDR2 FYNNEI. CDR3 length: 15 amino acids. V was pared by 2 bases and J by 4 bases, with 6 bases of the junction left unmatched. CDR3 coding DNA: TGTGCCAGCAGTGAACAGGGGGCGCTTGGCACTGAAGCTTTCTTT. Its protein is CASSEQGALGTEAFF. The whole variable domain, remainder taken from reference TRBV2 and TRBJ1-1, is EPEVTQTPSHQVTQMGQEVILRCVPISNHLYFYWYRQILGQKVEFLVSFYNNEISEKSEIFDDQFSVERPDGSNFTLKIRSTKLEDSAMYFCASSEQGALGTEAFFGQGTRLTVV.

CDR3 sequence: CASRRTSGSSHEQYF. The CDR3 DNA is TGTGCCAGCAGGCGCACTAGCGGGAGTAGTCACGAGCAGTACTTC. The chain links TRBV11-1 to TRBJ2-7, with TRBD2 identical over 11 bases. This CDR3 spans 15 amino acids. In germline, CDR1 is SGHAT, CDR2 FQDESV (reference sequence). J lost 5 bases, V lost 6 bases, and 9 bases had no gene match.

The gene calls are TRBV5-1 and TRBJ2-2; 13 nucleotides align to TRBD2. CDR1 and CDR2 from the germline V gene are SGHRS and YFSETQ. The CDR3 covers 15 residues. J lost 6 bases, V lost 5 bases, and 4 bases had no gene match. The CDR3 region is CASRLAGGPSGELFF. The CDR3 DNA is TGCGCCAGCAGACTAGCGGGAGGGCCTTCCGGGGAGCTGTTTTTT.

V and J are TRBV7-2 and TRBJ2-1, with D possibly matching TRBD2 (6 bases). CDR3 length: 15 residues. Trimming left V 2 bases short and J 1 base short, with 9 bases between. CDR1 and CDR2 (germline): SGHTA, FQGNSA. CDR3 nucleotides: TGTGCCAGCAGCTTACTAGGAGGGTCCTACAATGAGCAGTTCTTC. Its protein product is CASSLLGGSYNEQFF.

V is TRBV27 and J is TRBJ1-1; 8 positions agree with TRBD1. Germline lookup yields CDR1 MNHEY and CDR2 SMNVEV (reference sequence). CDR3 length equals 14 residues. V trimming: 1 base; J trimming: 6 bases; junction bases outside the gene matches: 4. CDR3 region: CASSLYPGQAEAFF. CDR3 nucleotide sequence: TGTGCCAGCAGTTTATACCCGGGACAGGCTGAAGCTTTCTTT.

The V gene is TRBV4-1, the J gene TRBJ2-1; TRBD1 matches 7 bases. Trimming at V came to 8 bases and at J to 3 bases, leaving 7 bases not matched to a gene. The CDR3 totals 14 residues. Germline V CDR1 and CDR2: MGHRA, YSYEKL. CDR3 sequence reads: CASQAGGIYNEQFF. CDR3 sequence (DNA): TGCGCCAGCCAGGCAGGGGGTATCTACAATGAGCAGTTCTTC.

This clone has a single count. The J gene is TRBJ1-2, the V gene TRBV27, with a tentative D call TRBD1 (6 bases). Trimming removed 4 bases at V and 5 bases at J, with 17 bases between. The CDR3 runs 15 residues. The V gene's germline CDR1 is MNHEY and CDR2 SMNVEV (reference sequence). Here the CDR3 reads CASSSTGQKLYGYTF. CDR3 DNA: TGTGCCAGCAGTTCTACGGGACAAAAACTTTATGGCTACACCTTC.

The rearrangement links TRBV9 to TRBJ2-7; D not certain. Germline V gene data show CDR1 as SGDLS and CDR2 as YYNGEE. CDR3 length equals 13 residues. V shed 0 bases and J shed 6 bases, with 10 bases lying between them. CDR3 in DNA: TGTGCCAGCAGCGTAGGTGTGGTCTCCGAGCAGTACTTC. Its translation: CASSVGVVSEQYF.

The V gene is TRBV24-1, the J gene TRBJ1-1, with D tentatively TRBD1 (5 bases). Germline V gene data show CDR1 as KGHDR and CDR2 as SFDVKD. CDR3 length: 12 residues. The V gene lost 3 bases and the J gene lost 6 bases, with 7 bases spanning the gap. The CDR3 loop is CATSDGTAEAFF. In DNA, the CDR3 is TGTGCCACCAGTGATGGGACGGCTGAAGCTTTCTTT.

This clone occurred once. The V call is TRBV19, the J call TRBJ2-2, with TRBD2 matching over 10 bases. Looked up from germline, CDR1 is LNHDA and CDR2 is SQIVND (reference sequence). The CDR3 is made up of 15 amino acids. Trimming cost V 2 bases and J 5 bases; bases outside gene matches: 2. The CDR3 reads CASSISGRGTGELFF. In nucleotides, the CDR3 is TGTGCCAGTAGTATAAGCGGGAGGGGGACCGGGGAGCTGTTTTTT.

This clone was counted a single time. This CDR3 reads CASSLSPGNSPLHF. CDR3 bases: TGTGCCAGCAGTTTAAGCCCAGGGAATTCACCCCTCCACTTT. The chain employs TRBV27 and TRBJ1-6; D is possibly TRBD1 (5 bases). The germline CDR1 and CDR2 sequences are MNHEY and SMNVEV (reference sequence). V was cut by 2 bases and J by 7 bases, with 9 bases left in between. The CDR3 length is 14 residues.

This rearrangement joins TRBV19 to TRBJ2-5; D is perhaps TRBD1 (6 bases). Germline V lookup: CDR1 LNHDA, CDR2 SQIVND (reference sequence). This CDR3 contains 16 residues. V was shortened by 4 bases and J by 5 bases, with 20 bases between the two germline ends. In DNA form, the CDR3 reads TGTGCCAGTAGTACACCAGGGGACCCCGTGGGGGAGACCCAGTACTTC. This sequence encodes CASSTPGDPVGETQYF. Based on the CDR3 plus reference TRBV19 and TRBJ2-5, the full variable domain is DGGITQSPKYLFRKEGQNVTLSCEQNLNHDAMYWYRQDPGQGLRLIYYSQIVNDFQKGDIAEGYSVSREKKESFPLTVTSAQKNPTAFYLCASSTPGDPVGETQYFGPGTRLLVL.

The chain uses TRBV3-1 (or the pseudogene TRBV3-2) and TRBJ2-1, with a tentative D call TRBD1 (5 bases). Germline CDR1 and CDR2: LGHDT and YNNKEL (reference sequence). V lost 4 bases, J lost 15 bases, and 16 bases lay in between. This CDR3 region has 12 residues. The CDR3 loop is CASSPRTGARFF. DNA for the CDR3: TGTGCCAGCAGCCCACGTACAGGAGCGCGGTTCTTC.

This chain joins TRBV5-1 and TRBJ2-5; 10 nucleotides match TRBD1. The CDR3 is made up of 14 amino acids. With V trimmed by 3 bases and J by 3 bases, 2 bases remained unmatched. Germline CDR1 SGHRS, CDR2 YFSETQ. The CDR3 sequence: CASSSGQGEETQYF. DNA for the CDR3: TGCGCCAGCAGCTCTGGACAGGGGGAAGAGACCCAGTACTTC.

The chain couples TRBV6-2 or TRBV6-3 to TRBJ2-1, with D unresolved. The germline V and J ends were trimmed by 6 bases and 3 bases, with 12 bases remaining between them. Germline CDR1 MNHEY, CDR2 SVGEGT. CDR3 length: 14 amino acids. This chain's CDR3 is CASSPTRVYNEQFF. CDR3 bases: TGTGCCAGCAGCCCAACCCGGGTCTACAATGAGCAGTTCTTC.

The V and J genes are TRBV5-5 and TRBJ2-3; the D gene is possibly TRBD1 (5 bases). V dropped 5 bases and J dropped 1 base, with 14 bases sitting between them. This CDR3 has 15 amino acids. Germline CDR1 is SGHKS and CDR2 is YYEKEE (reference sequence). CDR3 bases: TGTGCCAGCAGTATCGGACAAAGGGGCACAGATACGCAGTATTTT. Translating gives CASSIGQRGTDTQYF.

This clone has just one count. The chain employs TRBV27 and TRBJ2-7; 8 nucleotides line up with TRBD1. The V gene's germline CDR1 is MNHEY and CDR2 SMNVEV (reference sequence). The ends lost 1 base at V and 0 bases at J; junction bases unmatched: 2. CDR3 length equals 15 residues. CDR3 in amino acids: CASSLFQGASYEQYF. CDR3 in DNA: TGTGCCAGCAGTTTATTTCAGGGGGCCTCCTACGAGCAGTACTTC.

The chain combines TRBV4-3 with TRBJ2-2, with 9 bases matching TRBD2. Trimming removed 1 base from V and 6 bases from J; junction bases left unmatched: 12. Germline CDR1 is LGHNA and CDR2 is YSLEER. The CDR3 runs 18 residues. For the CDR3, the DNA is TGCGCCAGCAGCCAAGGGGTACTAGCGGGTGTAGGAGCCGGGGAGCTGTTTTTT. This translates into CASSQGVLAGVGAGELFF.

The chain's CDR3 is CASSPQGPGSGKLFF. The CDR3 DNA reads TGTGCCAGCTCACCGCAGGGACCCGGCTCTGGAAAACTGTTTTTT. The chain joins TRBV18 to TRBJ1-4; the D gene is possibly TRBD1 (5 bases). Germline CDR1 is KGHSH and CDR2 is LQKENI. This CDR3 comprises 15 residues. V shed 3 bases and J shed 10 bases, with 18 bases lying between them.

This chain connects TRBV10-3 to TRBJ2-1, with D possibly matching TRBD2 (6 bases). The CDR3 is 18 residues long. Germline V gives CDR1 ENHRY, CDR2 SYGVKD. V lost 3 bases to trimming and J lost 4 bases, with 22 bases between them. CDR3 nucleotide sequence: TGTGCCATCAGTGATATCCATAGGGACTCCCCGAATTACAATGAGCAGTTCTTC. Its translation is CAISDIHRDSPNYNEQFF.

The V call is TRBV18, the J call TRBJ2-7; 9 bases align to TRBD2. The germline V gene has CDR1 KGHSH and CDR2 LQKENI. J was trimmed by 6 bases and V by 3 bases; bases with no gene match: 9. This CDR3 spans 15 amino acids. CDR3 coding DNA: TGTGCCAGCTCACCGGGCGGGAGGGCTGTTCTCGAGCAGTACTTC. Translating gives CASSPGGRAVLEQYF.

This chain connects TRBV9 to TRBJ2-5; 8 positions agree with TRBD2. This CDR3 has 15 amino acids. V lost 1 base, J lost 5 bases, and 7 bases stayed unmatched. CDR1 and CDR2 (germline): SGDLS, YYNGEE. The CDR3 is CASSVSSSGIETQYF. As DNA, the CDR3 is TGTGCCAGCAGCGTATCAAGTAGCGGGATCGAGACCCAGTACTTC.

This clone came up once. The chain uses TRBV9 and TRBJ1-4; TRBD1 matches 8 bases. The V and J ends lost 0 bases and 5 bases, in that order; junction bases with no gene match: 6. Germline V CDR1 and CDR2: SGDLS, YYNGEE. There are 16 residues in the CDR3. DNA of the CDR3: TGTGCCAGCAGCGTAGATTGGGACAGGCCGAATGAAAAACTGTTTTTT. It encodes CASSVDWDRPNEKLFF. Filled out from reference TRBV9 and TRBJ1-4, the complete variable domain reads DSGVTQTPKHLITATGQRVTLRCSPRSGDLSVYWYQQSLDQGLQFLIQYYNGEERAKGNILERFSAQQFPDLHSELNLSSLELGDSALYFCASSVDWDRPNEKLFFGSGTQLSVL.

The V call is TRBV7-6, the J call TRBJ2-1, with 7 positions matching TRBD2. With V trimmed by 1 base and J by 2 bases, 11 bases remained unmatched. The CDR3 consists of 18 residues. Germline V gene data show CDR1 as SGHVS and CDR2 as FNYEAQ. CDR3 coding DNA: TGTGCCAGCAGCTTAGTTGGGAGGGATGCTTCCACCTACAATGAGCAGTTCTTC. Protein sequence: CASSLVGRDASTYNEQFF.